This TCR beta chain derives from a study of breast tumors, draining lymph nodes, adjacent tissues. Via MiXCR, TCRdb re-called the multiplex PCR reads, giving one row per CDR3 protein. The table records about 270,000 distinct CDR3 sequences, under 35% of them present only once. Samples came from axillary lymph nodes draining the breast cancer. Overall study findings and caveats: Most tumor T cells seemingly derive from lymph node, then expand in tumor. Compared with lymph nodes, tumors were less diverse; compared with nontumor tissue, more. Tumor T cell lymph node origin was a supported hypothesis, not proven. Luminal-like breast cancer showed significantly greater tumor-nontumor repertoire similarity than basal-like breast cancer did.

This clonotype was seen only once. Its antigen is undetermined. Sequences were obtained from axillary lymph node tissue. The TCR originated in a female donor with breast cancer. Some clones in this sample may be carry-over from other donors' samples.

The CDR3 DNA is TGTGCCAGCGGCCTAGGACAGGGGAATCAGCCCCAGTACTTC. Translated: CASGLGQGNQPQYF. The rearrangement links TRBV3-1 to TRBJ2-5; 9 bases map to TRBD1. Trimming removed 8 bases from V and 9 bases from J; junction bases left unmatched: 13. This CDR3 comprises 14 residues. Germline V lookup: CDR1 LGHDT, CDR2 YNNKEL (reference sequence).